This T cell receptor (beta chain) was identified in a study of type 1 and type 2 diabetes patients. Study information: The cohort mixed type 1 diabetes, type 2 diabetes and nondiabetic donors. Study observations and caveats: With limited T2D and control samples, some T1D-only expanded clones may not be T1D-specific.

Genomic DNA was the PCR template. A primer set of 30 forward and 13 reverse primers amplified the CDR3. Each CDR3 protein is one row after TCRdb ran MiXCR on the multiplex PCR reads. The sample contains 270,000 or so distinct CDR3 sequences, roughly 50% of which appear only once. Germline V gene sequence: CDR1 LNHDA, CDR2 SQIVND (reference sequence). The CDR3 length is 13 residues. Diabetic patients met standard criteria for type 1 or type 2 diabetes. Concerning this clonotype itself: Its specificity is unknown. Possible read error: a much larger clone is one base away.

This receptor was obtained from a man aged 18 to 29 with type 2 diabetes. Material: peripheral blood mononuclear cells (PBMCs). The chain is built from TRBV19 and TRBJ1-1, with a possible D match to TRBD1 (6 bases). CDR3 protein: CAWRPGTSSEALF. CDR3 nucleotide sequence: TGTGCCTGGCGACCCGGGACAAGCTCGGAAGCTCTCTTT.